This T cell receptor (beta chain) was documented in a study of glioma-infiltrating T cells (dated by TCRdb to about 2016). Study-level background: The study sequenced TCR alpha- and beta-chain repertoires from glioma tissue, from non-neoplastic brain tissue and from matched peripheral blood mononuclear cells. To gauge divergence between tissue and blood T-cell populations, every tissue-infiltrating repertoire was compared against the peripheral blood repertoire from the same patient. The paired cohort was made up of three low-grade glioma patients, eight primary glioblastoma patients and three non-glioma patients who contributed non-neoplastic brain tissue. Here is what the overall study found, with its caveats: Small numbers underpinned the group comparisons: eight glioblastoma patients, three low-grade glioma patients and three non-neoplastic patients. VJ-independent divergence between tissue and blood was below expectation in non-neoplastic patients but above expectation in all gliomas, especially low-grade gliomas. Very few CDR3 sequences were shared between tissue and blood, attributed to high CDR3 diversity and limited sampling.

Comment on this clonotype: The antigen it binds to is not known. One base away there is no much larger clone; base qualities are not given.

In the germline V gene (reference sequence), CDR1 corresponds to PRHDT and CDR2 to FYEKMQ. V is trimmed back by 3 bases and J by 2 bases, and the junction contains 1 base that no gene match accounts for. Counted from cysteine to phenylalanine, this CDR3 has 14 amino acids. The read is trimmed to its CDR3 DNA, 42 bases read in frame from base 1. TCR alpha and beta CDR3 regions were amplified with the iRepertoire nested amplicon-rescue multiplex PCR (arm-PCR) platform from RNA. One-step reverse transcription and amplification used roughly 100-450 ng of tissue mRNA or PBMC total RNA as input. Following bead purification, Illumina adapters were added through a secondary multiplex PCR, and the libraries were then gel-purified between 200 and 400 bp. Demultiplexing relied on internal 6-nucleotide barcodes carried by the libraries. Sequencing of the libraries was done on an Illumina MiSeq using 2x220 or 2x250 nucleotide paired-end reads. On the study's bioinformatics: Paired reads were merged using FLASH 1.2.11 and aligned with BWA-MEM to the GRCh37 human genome, and TRA and TRB reads were then extracted. For V and J assignment, an IMGT-derived reference of cassette sequences and CDR3 motifs that included pseudogenes was used. Three-frame translation of reads was performed, and productive CDR3s were defined as those with a C...FGXG motif and no stop codons. A clonotype was defined as a unique combination of a V-J cassette pair and a CDR3 amino acid sequence. Hamming distance filtering was applied to reads, with thresholds set by the sequence error rate of each sample in mapped regions. TCRdb cleaned the public reads at Q25 with fastp, built clones with MiXCR and kept in-frame beta chains. Each entry is one CDR3 protein sequence, shown with its most common DNA and genes. TCRdb, rather than the study authors, made the V and J calls. The sample yields roughly 2,000 distinct CDR3 sequences; 25% to 35% were counted once. The ten largest clones represent about 35% of the sample.

This TCR was recovered from a human donor with low-grade glioma or glioblastoma, undergoing nonglioma brain surgery, or in good health (not recorded which). Recombination linked TRBV13 to TRBJ2-1, with 7 junctional bases fitting TRBD2. The material sequenced was glioma tissue, nonneoplastic brain tissue, or PBMCs (not recorded which). The nucleotide sequence reads as follows: TGTGCCAGCAGCTTGGGACTAACCTACAATGAGCAGTTCTTC. Translated, this is CASSLGLTYNEQFF.